Following are 29 T cell receptor beta chains from one sample sequenced in a study of identical twins. TCRdb redid the calling of the 5' RACE reads with MiXCR, one entry per CDR3 protein. The data show around 490,000 distinct CDR3 sequences, with about 15% seen just once and less than 0.5% held by the top ten. The data were also submitted as part of a second study, on yellow fever vaccine responses in identical twins.

The sequenced sample consisted of CD4+ T cells sorted from blood. The receptors were sampled from a woman under 30 in good health.

This clonotype was seen more than once but under ten times. The chain links TRBV20-1 to TRBJ1-1; no clear D gene. V lost 6 bases, J lost 4 bases, and 9 bases lay in between. Germline lookup yields CDR1 DFQATT and CDR2 SNEGSKA (reference sequence). CDR3 size: 11 residues. CDR3 sequence (DNA): TGCAGTGCAAAGGGCGCCACTGAAGCTTTCTTT. Translating it yields CSAKGATEAFF.

This clonotype came up many times. The CDR3 region is CASSYGAGHYGYTF. In DNA, the CDR3 is TGTGCCAGCAGTTACGGGGCGGGACACTATGGCTACACCTTC. The chain uses TRBV27 and TRBJ1-2; a possible D gene is TRBD1 (5 bases). The V end was cut by 4 bases, the J end by 3 bases, with 12 bases between. CDR1 is MNHEY and CDR2 is SMNVEV in the germline V gene (reference sequence). CDR3 length: 14 residues.

V gene TRBV7-6 combines with J gene TRBJ2-3; 10 nucleotides match TRBD2. This CDR3 comprises 16 residues. Germline V gene sequence: CDR1 SGHVS, CDR2 FNYEAQ. The V and J ends lost 1 base and 10 bases, in that order; junction bases with no gene match: 11. This CDR3 is CASSLGGAGGPQPQYF. The CDR3 nucleotides read TGTGCCAGCAGCTTAGGAGGAGCGGGAGGGCCCCAACCGCAGTATTTT.

This clonotype was counted between two and nine times. This chain connects TRBV12-3 or TRBV12-4 to TRBJ2-1; 7 bases agree with TRBD1. This CDR3 has 15 amino acids. V gave up 6 bases and J gave up 8 bases; unmatched junction bases: 13. As DNA, the CDR3 is TGTGCCAGCAGAAGGGGGCCTCCCCCGGGCGATGAGCAGTTCTTC. It specifies CASRRGPPPGDEQFF.

This clonotype came up a few times. This chain joins TRBV4-1 and TRBJ2-3; TRBD2 agrees at 10 bases. The CDR3 length is 18 residues. V lost 0 bases, J lost 5 bases, and 11 bases stayed unmatched. Germline-derived CDR1 and CDR2 are MGHRA and YSYEKL. The CDR3 DNA sequence: TGCGCCAGCAGCCAAGAATCCACTTCTAGCGGGAGATTAGATACGCAGTATTTT. It encodes CASSQESTSSGRLDTQYF.

V and J are TRBV3-1 and TRBJ2-5; D unclear. CDR3 length: 15 residues. Germline V gene data show CDR1 as LGHDT and CDR2 as YNNKEL (reference sequence). V was shortened by 0 bases and J by 0 bases, with 8 bases between the two germline ends. CDR3 residues: CASSQEGPNQETQYF. Here the CDR3 DNA reads TGTGCCAGCAGCCAAGAAGGTCCGAACCAAGAGACCCAGTACTTC.

This sequence joins TRBV7-2 and TRBJ2-2; 9 positions agree with TRBD2. The CDR3 extends over 16 amino acids. Germline V gene data show CDR1 as SGHTA and CDR2 as FQGNSA. Trimming at V came to 5 bases and at J to 4 bases, leaving 8 bases not matched to a gene. CDR3 sequence (DNA): TGTGCCAGCAGCACCCATAGCGGGAGAAGCACCGGGGAGCTGTTTTTT. This gives the protein CASSTHSGRSTGELFF.

This chain joins TRBV10-3 and TRBJ1-6; 9 bases are a match to TRBD1. Per the germline V gene, CDR1 is ENHRY and CDR2 is SYGVKD. CDR3 size: 13 residues. J was trimmed by 9 bases and V by 7 bases; bases with no gene match: 4. In DNA, the CDR3 is TGTGCCATCAAGGACAGGGGAGGTTCACCCCTCCACTTT. Translation: CAIKDRGGSPLHF.

This chain links TRBV15 with TRBJ2-1; D is possibly TRBD2 (6 bases). With 3 bases removed from V and 4 bases from J, the gap between germline ends came to 10 bases. Germline values: CDR1 LNHNV, CDR2 YYDKDF (reference sequence). This CDR3 is 14 amino acids long. CDR3: CATSRAGSYNEQFF. The CDR3 DNA sequence: TGTGCCACCAGCAGGGCGGGGTCTTACAATGAGCAGTTCTTC. Using reference TRBV15 and TRBJ2-1 for the parts outside the CDR3, the full variable domain is DAMVIQNPRYQVTQFGKPVTLSCSQTLNHNVMYWYQQKSSQAPKLLFHYYDKDFNNEADTPDNFQSRRPNTSFCFLDIRSPGLGDTAMYLCATSRAGSYNEQFFGPGTRLTVL.

This clonotype has more than one count but fewer than ten. The chain joins TRBV10-3 to TRBJ1-5; 7 bases agree with TRBD1. Trimming took 5 bases from V and 6 from J; bases not matched to a gene: 4. The CDR3 extends over 13 amino acids. In germline, CDR1 is ENHRY, CDR2 SYGVKD. The DNA of the CDR3 is TGTGCCATCAGTACAGGGGAGACTCAGCCCCAGCATTTT. Its protein is CAISTGETQPQHF.

The chain is built from TRBV24-1 and TRBJ2-1; 8 bases map to TRBD2. The germline V gene encodes CDR1 KGHDR and CDR2 SFDVKD. V shed 2 bases and J 3 bases; nucleotides not matched to a gene: 8. The CDR3 is 17 residues long. CDR3 coding DNA: TGTGCCACCAGTGATTGGAACAGCGGGAGAAACTACAATGAGCAGTTCTTC. It yields the protein CATSDWNSGRNYNEQFF.

This clonotype has a count of ten or more. The chain couples TRBV12-3 or TRBV12-4 to TRBJ2-7, with D maybe TRBD1 (6 bases). Trimming shortened V by 6 bases and J by 0 bases, and 15 bases separated the two germline ends. The CDR3 has 15 residues. The CDR3 is CASRSGTPSSYEQYF. The CDR3 DNA follows: TGTGCCAGCAGATCCGGGACACCTAGCTCCTACGAGCAGTACTTC.

This chain joins TRBV10-3 and TRBJ2-7; 7 bases match TRBD1. Per the germline V gene, CDR1 is ENHRY and CDR2 is SYGVKD. The CDR3 is made up of 11 amino acids. The V gene end was trimmed by 4 bases and the J gene end by 12 bases; junction bases not matched to a gene: 6. The CDR3 loop reads CAISVDRRVYF. CDR3 bases: TGTGCCATCAGTGTGGACAGGCGAGTGTACTTC.

The CDR3 sequence: CASTRGDRSSYEQYF. DNA of the CDR3: TGTGCCAGCACCCGGGGAGACAGGTCCTCCTACGAGCAGTACTTC. J is TRBJ2-7 and V is TRBV11-2; possible D gene TRBD1, 6 bases. The germline V and J ends were trimmed by 7 bases and 0 bases, with 16 bases remaining between them. CDR1 and CDR2 (germline): SGHAT, FQNNGV. This CDR3 comprises 15 residues. The variable domain in full, completed from reference TRBV11-2 and TRBJ2-7, reads EAGVAQSPRYKIIEKRQSVAFWCNPISGHATLYWYQQILGQGPKLLIQFQNNGVVDDSQLPKDRFSAERLKGVDSTLKIQPAKLEDSAVYLCASTRGDRSSYEQYFGPGTRLTVT.

This clonotype was seen a few times. A read error may be the cause here, since a much bigger clone is one base away. V usage is TRBV7-7 and J usage is TRBJ2-5, with unresolved D. Germline V gene data show CDR1 as SSHAT and CDR2 as FNYEAQ (reference sequence). V lost 6 bases and J 2 bases, leaving 4 bases between the germline ends. This CDR3 has 11 residues. Written as DNA, the CDR3 is TGTGCCAGCAGGCAACAAGAGACCCAGTACTTC. Its protein product is CASRQQETQYF.

The sample holds a few counts of this clonotype. The genes are TRBV10-3 and TRBJ2-1, with 9 bases lining up with TRBD2. Trimming at V came to 2 bases and at J to 2 bases, leaving 4 bases not matched to a gene. Germline CDR1 is ENHRY and CDR2 is SYGVKD. This CDR3 spans 16 amino acids. As DNA, the CDR3 is TGTGCCATCAGTGAGGATCGCGGGGGGGCCTACAATGAGCAGTTCTTC. Translation gives CAISEDRGGAYNEQFF.

This clonotype was picked up a small number of times. CDR3: CASSPGGVGTDTQYF. CDR3 DNA: TGCGCCAGCAGCCCAGGGGGCGTGGGCACAGATACGCAGTATTTT. The V and J genes are TRBV5-1 and TRBJ2-3, with 8 bases fitting TRBD1. The trim removed 4 bases at V and 1 base at J, leaving 5 bases unmatched. The germline V gene encodes CDR1 SGHRS and CDR2 YFSETQ. The CDR3 covers 15 residues.

This clonotype was counted only a few times. The V and J genes are TRBV27 and TRBJ1-1, with unresolved D. CDR3 length equals 14 residues. Germline CDR1 MNHEY, CDR2 SMNVEV (reference sequence). Trimming removed 5 bases at V and 0 bases at J, with 10 bases between. The CDR3 loop is CASSSRRMNTEAFF. The CDR3, as DNA: TGTGCCAGCAGTAGTAGGAGGATGAACACTGAAGCTTTCTTT.

This clonotype appeared a few times. This chain joins TRBV27 and TRBJ2-6, with TRBD1 matching 7 bases. This CDR3 contains 15 residues. The germline V gene encodes CDR1 MNHEY and CDR2 SMNVEV (reference sequence). V lost 4 bases, J lost 4 bases, and 4 bases stayed unmatched. DNA for the CDR3: TGTGCCAGCAGTTCGACAGGGAGAGGGGCCAACGTCCTGACTTTC. It translates to CASSSTGRGANVLTF.

This clonotype was seen only a few times. The chain uses TRBV6-6 and TRBJ2-6; D is unclear. The germline CDR1 and CDR2 sequences are MNHNY and SVGAGI (reference sequence). This CDR3 contains 13 residues. The V gene lost 6 bases and the J gene lost 2 bases, with 5 bases spanning the gap. This CDR3 reads CASRSPGANVLTF. CDR3 DNA sequence: TGTGCCAGCAGGAGCCCTGGGGCCAACGTCCTGACTTTC.

This clonotype appeared a few times. This chain connects TRBV27 to TRBJ2-1; TRBD1 matches 8 bases. This CDR3 has 14 residues. Germline trimming cut 7 bases from V and 2 bases from J; bases unmatched to any gene: 4. The germline V gene encodes CDR1 MNHEY and CDR2 SMNVEV (reference sequence). CDR3 DNA: TGTGCCAGCACCCGACAGGGGCCCTACAATGAGCAGTTCTTC. Amino acids: CASTRQGPYNEQFF.

This sequence joins TRBV4-2 and TRBJ1-2; 7 bases align to TRBD1. The CDR3 consists of 14 residues. V was pared by 7 bases and J by 0 bases, with 5 bases of the junction left unmatched. Germline loops: CDR1 LGHNA, CDR2 YNFKEQ. The CDR3: CASTDRETNYGYTF. The CDR3 DNA follows: TGTGCCAGCACAGACAGGGAGACTAACTATGGCTACACCTTC.

This chain connects TRBV20-1 to TRBJ1-1; no clear D. The CDR3 is made up of 12 amino acids. Looked up from germline, CDR1 is DFQATT and CDR2 is SNEGSKA (reference sequence). V was pared by 6 bases and J by 5 bases, with 13 bases between. The CDR3 nucleotides are TGCAGTGCCGACCCACAAGGGACTGAAGCTTTCTTT. Its protein product is CSADPQGTEAFF.

The J gene is TRBJ1-1, the V gene TRBV2; no firm D call. Trimming left V 4 bases short and J 3 bases short, with 15 bases between. This CDR3 comprises 15 residues. CDR1 is SNHLY, CDR2 FYNNEI, per germline. The CDR3 DNA sequence: TGTGCCAGCAGTGGGCGGCAACCAGGTGACACTGAAGCTTTCTTT. Its protein product is CASSGRQPGDTEAFF.

This clonotype has only a few counts. This chain connects TRBV28 to TRBJ2-7; possible D gene TRBD1, 6 bases. Germline V gene lookup returns CDR1 MDHEN and CDR2 SYDVKM. The CDR3 extends over 15 amino acids. Trimming shortened V by 6 bases and J by 7 bases, and 22 bases separated the two germline ends. CDR3 DNA: TGTGCCAGCAGGTTAGGACAGTCGGTGCTGGGAGAGCAGTACTTC. Protein sequence: CASRLGQSVLGEQYF.

The chain carries TRBV7-3 and TRBJ2-1; 8 bases are shared with TRBD2. The CDR3 consists of 15 residues. The germline CDR1 and CDR2 sequences are SGHTA and FQGTGA. V dropped 5 bases and J dropped 2; count of bases not matched to a gene: 5. CDR3 sequence reads: CASSDSGAAYNEQFF. The CDR3 DNA reads as TGTGCCAGCAGCGATAGCGGGGCCGCCTACAATGAGCAGTTCTTC. Full variable domain (rest looked up from reference TRBV7-3 and TRBJ2-1): GAGVSQTPSNKVTEKGKYVELRCDPISGHTALYWYRQSLGQGPEFLIYFQGTGAADDSGLPNDRFFAVRPEGSVSTLKIQRTERGDSAVYLCASSDSGAAYNEQFFGPGTRLTVL.

The V and J genes are TRBV29-1 and TRBJ1-1; maybe TRBD1 (6 bases). This CDR3 has 14 residues. Deletions cut 1 base from V and 3 bases from J, with 12 bases between. CDR1 SQVTM and CDR2 ANQGSEA come from the germline V gene. The CDR3: CSVEGFAGDTEAFF. CDR3 bases: TGCAGCGTTGAAGGGTTCGCAGGGGACACTGAAGCTTTCTTT.

This clonotype showed up just a few times. This chain links TRBV5-1 with TRBJ2-2, with 11 nucleotides matching TRBD2. The CDR3 has 14 residues. Trimming took 6 bases from V and 3 from J; bases not matched to a gene: 1. In germline, CDR1 is SGHRS, CDR2 YFSETQ. CDR3: CASKTSGDTGELFF. The DNA of the CDR3 is TGCGCCAGCAAGACTAGCGGGGACACCGGGGAGCTGTTTTTT. Filled out from reference TRBV5-1 and TRBJ2-2, the complete variable domain reads KAGVTQTPRYLIKTRGQQVTLSCSPISGHRSVSWYQQTPGQGLQFLFEYFSETQRNKGNFPGRFSGRQFSNSRSEMNVSTLELGDSALYLCASKTSGDTGELFFGEGSRLTVL.

This clonotype showed up just a few times. The rearrangement uses TRBV10-3 and TRBJ2-1; the match to TRBD2 covers 7 bases. Germline trimming cut 5 bases from V and 7 bases from J; bases unmatched to any gene: 8. Germline V lookup: CDR1 ENHRY, CDR2 SYGVKD. There are 14 residues in the CDR3. The CDR3 spells CAISLAAKLNEQFF. The CDR3 nucleotides are TGTGCCATCAGTCTAGCGGCCAAATTGAATGAGCAGTTCTTC.